This T cell receptor (beta chain) is from a study of CD8 T cells in Susac syndrome. The CDR3 spans 17 residues. Trimming stripped 0 bases from V and 0 bases from J, with 13 bases between. Germline-derived CDR1 and CDR2 are MNHEY and SVGEGT. An input of about 0.5 to 1 ug of RNA was subjected to reverse transcription using random hexamers. TCRdb recomputed calls from the immunoSEQ multiplex PCR reads with MiXCR, one row per CDR3 protein. The sample has 250,000 to 300,000 distinct CDR3 sequences, 89% seen once. The study sequenced TCR beta in blood CD8+ and CD4+ T cells. The multiple sclerosis controls consisted of treatment-naive patients with relapsing-remitting disease, either stable or active.

The sample taken for sequencing was CD8+ T cells from PBMCs. The TCR originated in a human donor with multiple sclerosis. The V call is TRBV6-2 or TRBV6-3, the J call TRBJ2-3; D gene uncertain. The CDR3: CASSYSYQDPSTDTQYF. CDR3 coding DNA: TGTGCCAGCAGTTACTCGTACCAGGACCCTAGCACAGATACGCAGTATTTT.